The 12 T cell receptor beta chains given below trace back to one sample, sequenced in a study of T cell repertoires in cytomegalovirus infection. These receptors' targets are unknown. TCRdb processed the reads anew with MiXCR; each CDR3 protein has one entry. The sample carries approximately 120,000 distinct CDR3 sequences, around 31% recorded once. This specimen was CD8+ T cells from cultured PBMCs, taken from culture after CMV antigen stimulation. These receptors all stem from a human donor in good health (CMV status not recorded). Some clones in this sample may be carry-over from other donors' samples.

Many counts were recorded for this clonotype. This chain links TRBV29-1 with TRBJ2-7; possible D gene TRBD1, 6 bases. This CDR3 has 13 amino acids. The germline V gene encodes CDR1 SQVTM and CDR2 ANQGSEA. V shed 2 bases and J shed 6 bases, with 14 bases lying between them. The CDR3 DNA reads TGCAGCGTTGAATTTGCCGAAGGGGGCGAGCAGTACTTC. It is translated as CSVEFAEGGEQYF.

This clonotype came up many times. The V call is TRBV7-6, the J call TRBJ2-5; 8 nucleotides agree with TRBD1. Germline CDR1 and CDR2: SGHVS and FNYEAQ. This CDR3 has 15 residues. V trimming: 3 bases; J trimming: 2 bases; junction bases outside the gene matches: 5. CDR3 residues: CASSFRWTGQETQYF. CDR3 DNA sequence: TGTGCCAGCAGCTTTCGGTGGACAGGGCAAGAGACCCAGTACTTC.

This chain links TRBV7-7 with TRBJ2-1; possible D gene TRBD2, 6 bases. The V gene lost 5 bases and the J gene lost 8 bases, with 16 bases spanning the gap. Germline V gene sequence: CDR1 SSHAT, CDR2 FNYEAQ (reference sequence). This CDR3 has 14 residues. CDR3 loop: CASSHSRGADEQFF. CDR3 bases: TGTGCCAGCAGCCATTCCCGCGGGGCAGATGAGCAGTTCTTC.

CDR3: CASRTGYGYTF. Written as DNA, the CDR3 is TGTGCCAGCAGAACCGGGTACGGCTACACCTTC. The chain has TRBV4-2 and TRBJ1-2; D gene ambiguous. The V gene's germline CDR1 is LGHNA and CDR2 YNFKEQ. The CDR3 has 11 residues. V was cut by 6 bases and J by 8 bases, with 10 bases left in between.

This clonotype has only a few counts. The rearrangement links TRBV7-2 to TRBJ1-1, with no clear D. The CDR3 runs 14 residues. V lost 5 bases, J lost 4 bases, and 14 bases lay in between. Germline V CDR1 and CDR2: SGHTA, FQGNSA. The CDR3 nucleotides are TGTGCCAGCAGCCGGGCCTTCATAGGCACTGAAGCTTTCTTT. It is translated as CASSRAFIGTEAFF. Using reference TRBV7-2 and TRBJ1-1 for the parts outside the CDR3, the full variable domain is GAGVSQSPSNKVTEKGKDVELRCDPISGHTALYWYRQSLGQGLEFLIYFQGNSAPDKSGLPSDRFSAERTGGSVSTLTIQRTQQEDSAVYLCASSRAFIGTEAFFGQGTRLTVV.

V gene TRBV2 combines with J gene TRBJ1-6, with D tentatively TRBD1 (5 bases). The CDR3 consists of 14 residues. CDR1 is SNHLY, CDR2 FYNNEI, per germline. V was trimmed by 5 bases and J by 8 bases, leaving 13 bases between them. CDR3 sequence (DNA): TGTGCCAGCAGTCGGGGACCTTGGGATTCACCCCTCCACTTT. It specifies CASSRGPWDSPLHF.

The chain couples TRBV6-6 to TRBJ1-1; 8 nucleotides match TRBD1. Germline V lookup: CDR1 MNHNY, CDR2 SVGAGI (reference sequence). J lost 12 bases, V lost 4 bases, and 7 bases had no gene match. The CDR3 spans 12 residues. The CDR3 DNA reads as TGTGCCAGCAGTTCAACAAACAGGGGGACTTTCTTT. Translating gives CASSSTNRGTFF.

This sequence joins TRBV6-6 and TRBJ1-1, with TRBD1 matching 9 bases. The V gene's germline CDR1 is MNHNY and CDR2 SVGAGI (reference sequence). This CDR3 is built from 14 residues. J was trimmed by 6 bases and V by 5 bases; bases with no gene match: 7. The CDR3 loop reads CASSLTGGSAEAFF. CDR3 coding DNA: TGTGCCAGCAGTCTAACAGGGGGCTCGGCTGAAGCTTTCTTT.

In this sample, this clonotype turned up once. The CDR3 reads CASSFDRGYQETQYF. The CDR3 DNA is TGTGCCAGCAGCTTCGACAGGGGGTATCAAGAGACCCAGTACTTC. This chain links TRBV28 with TRBJ2-5; TRBD1 matches at 9 bases. Germline V gives CDR1 MDHEN, CDR2 SYDVKM. There are 15 residues in the CDR3. Unmatched junction bases numbered 7, after V lost 6 bases and J lost 2 bases. Using reference TRBV28 and TRBJ2-5 for the parts outside the CDR3, the full variable domain is DVKVTQSSRYLVKRTGEKVFLECVQDMDHENMFWYRQDPGLGLRLIYFSYDVKMKEKGDIPEGYSVSREKKERFSLILESASTNQTSMYLCASSFDRGYQETQYFGPGTRLLVL.

This clonotype was counted many times. The chain joins TRBV7-2 to TRBJ2-1; 9 bases map to TRBD1. The CDR3 runs 19 residues. Trimming removed 1 base from V and 10 bases from J; junction bases left unmatched: 20. Germline CDR1 and CDR2: SGHTA and FQGNSA. The CDR3 is CASSLGITYGTGTAGEQFF. CDR3 bases: TGTGCCAGCAGCTTAGGAATTACTTACGGGACAGGGACCGCAGGGGAGCAGTTCTTC.

V is TRBV27 and J is TRBJ1-1; no definite D call. CDR3 length: 14 residues. V shed 3 bases and J shed 0 bases, with 8 bases lying between them. Germline V gene lookup returns CDR1 MNHEY and CDR2 SMNVEV (reference sequence). The CDR3 is CASSFGVMNTEAFF. CDR3 nucleotide sequence: TGTGCCAGCAGTTTCGGGGTTATGAACACTGAAGCTTTCTTT.

The chain recombines TRBV27 with TRBJ2-7; tentatively, D is TRBD1 (6 bases). Germline V CDR1 and CDR2: MNHEY, SMNVEV (reference sequence). This CDR3 has 15 amino acids. Trimming left V 5 bases short and J 3 bases short, with 17 bases between. For the CDR3, the DNA is TGTGCCAGCAGTCGCTGGACAGTGGAGAACTACGAGCAGTACTTC. This gives the protein CASSRWTVENYEQYF.